This T cell receptor (beta chain) was profiled in a study of blood T cells in healthy people across ages. Per the germline V gene, CDR1 is DFQATT and CDR2 is SNEGSKA (reference sequence). The CDR3 is made up of 16 amino acids. The germline V and J ends were trimmed by 1 base and 4 bases, with 19 bases remaining between them. Together with a sample-barcoded 5' primer, a J-beta primer mix was included in a second PCR lasting about 7 to 11 cycles. TCRdb reanalysed the 5' RACE reads using MiXCR and keeps one entry per CDR3 protein. The data hold 1.5 million to 2 million distinct CDR3 sequences, with 39% observed a single time. This clonotype was observed a handful of times.

This clonotype originated in a human donor in good health. Sequencing was performed on blood. V and J are TRBV20-1 and TRBJ1-2, with a possible D match to TRBD1 (5 bases). The chain's CDR3 is CSARARVRAPPYGYTF. DNA for the CDR3: TGCAGTGCTAGAGCTCGGGTCAGGGCACCTCCCTATGGCTACACCTTC.